A few counts support the clone carrying this T cell receptor beta chain. Its target is not known. cDNA prepared by RNA extraction and subsequent reverse transcription served as the template for sequencing. Produced via immunoSEQ multiplex PCR; TCRdb's table is partial and in-frame only. The sample lists 120,000 or so clones, less than 50% seen once, with about 10% in the top ten. These data originate in a study of CD8+ T cells in alopecia areata. The study, taken as a whole, reports: Researchers report lesional scalp, most notably alopecia totalis/universalis, outstripped normal scalp in clonality. Scalp specimens additionally yield sequences from normal skin's resident alphabeta T cells.

This CDR3 has 12 amino acids. Germline assignment: CDR1 SQVTM and CDR2 ANQGSEA. V lost 3 bases to trimming and J lost 9 bases, with 15 bases between them. The sequenced material came from NKG2D-low CD8+ T cells sorted from blood. The clonotype originates from a human donor with alopecia areata. V is TRBV29-1 and J is TRBJ2-7; unclear D gene. CDR3 loop: CSVDTSPSMQYF. As DNA, the CDR3 is TGCAGCGTTGATACTTCACCATCGATGCAGTACTTC.